This T cell receptor (beta chain) was obtained from a study of blood T cell repertoires in COVID-19. Germline CDR1 is MNHEY and CDR2 is SVGAGI. The V end lost 5 bases, the J end lost 0 bases, and 11 bases lay between the germline ends. This CDR3 is 15 amino acids long. Clones were sequenced by immunoSEQ multiplex PCR, and TCRdb holds only the in-frame ones, with some missing. The table records about 250,000 clones, 70% to 85% of them present only once. The J gene is TRBJ1-5, the V gene TRBV6-5; tentative D call: TRBD1 (5 bases). The source is a human donor with COVID-19, enrolled during active disease. The donor label of this sample is uncertain. Sequenced sample: peripheral blood. The CDR3 region is CASSRQQFSNQPQHF. DNA for the CDR3: TGTGCCAGCAGTCGACAGCAATTTAGCAATCAGCCCCAGCATTTT.